Shown below are 29 T cell receptor beta chains from a single sample sequenced in a study of blood T cell repertoires in COVID-19. Assay used: immunoSEQ multiplex PCR; TCRdb lists only in-frame clones, some missing. The table shows around 190,000 clones, with around 85% occurring only once. The sample was PBMCs or T cells enriched from blood (not recorded which). All receptors come from a young woman who had recovered from COVID-19.

The chain uses TRBV3-1 (or the pseudogene TRBV3-2) and TRBJ2-3; D may be TRBD1 (6 bases). V shed 3 bases and J shed 5 bases, with 15 bases lying between them. Germline V CDR1 and CDR2: LGHDT, YNNKEL (reference sequence). The CDR3 has 15 residues. In DNA, the CDR3 is TGTGCCAGCAGCCAGAGGCGGTTAGGGGGAGATACGCAGTATTTT. Encoded protein: CASSQRRLGGDTQYF.

The sample holds a few counts of this clone. The chain links TRBV7-6 to TRBJ2-7; D might be TRBD2 (5 bases). Trimming pared 5 bases from V and 6 bases from J, leaving 17 bases between. The CDR3 loop spans 14 amino acids. Germline CDR1 is SGHVS and CDR2 is FNYEAQ. CDR3 in amino acids: CASSTNTLGGEQYF. CDR3 sequence (DNA): TGTGCCAGCAGCACCAACACCTTAGGAGGCGAGCAGTACTTC.

The V gene is TRBV9, the J gene TRBJ2-1; 9 nucleotides agree with TRBD2. CDR1 is SGDLS and CDR2 is YYNGEE in the germline V gene. J lost 7 bases, V lost 0 bases, and 8 bases had no gene match. This CDR3 spans 16 amino acids. The CDR3 protein is CASSVVNSGSLNEQFF. DNA of the CDR3: TGTGCCAGCAGCGTAGTGAATAGCGGGAGTTTGAATGAGCAGTTCTTC.

As regards this clone: This sample also contains other DNA sequences that code for the same CDR3. The V and J genes are TRBV2 and TRBJ1-2, with TRBD1 matching 9 bases. CDR1 is SNHLY and CDR2 is FYNNEI in the germline V gene. The CDR3 sequence is 12 residues long. Losses at the gene ends were 6 bases for V and 8 bases for J; bases not matched to a gene: 4. CDR3 region: CASSGTGSGYTF. The CDR3 DNA reads TGTGCCAGCAGCGGGACAGGGTCCGGCTACACCTTC. Complete variable domain (other parts from reference TRBV2 and TRBJ1-2): EPEVTQTPSHQVTQMGQEVILRCVPISNHLYFYWYRQILGQKVEFLVSFYNNEISEKSEIFDDQFSVERPDGSNFTLKIRSTKLEDSAMYFCASSGTGSGYTFGSGTRLTVV.

The rearrangement uses TRBV5-1 and TRBJ2-6; D may be TRBD1 (6 bases). The V end was cut by 1 base, the J end by 3 bases, with 11 bases between. CDR1 is SGHRS and CDR2 is YFSETQ in the germline V gene. The CDR3 has 16 amino acids. CDR3 in amino acids: CASSLSGTLGANVLTF. The CDR3 DNA follows: TGCGCCAGCAGCTTGTCCGGGACACTTGGGGCCAACGTCCTGACTTTC. Drawing the rest from reference TRBV5-1 and TRBJ2-6, the complete variable domain is KAGVTQTPRYLIKTRGQQVTLSCSPISGHRSVSWYQQTPGQGLQFLFEYFSETQRNKGNFPGRFSGRQFSNSRSEMNVSTLELGDSALYLCASSLSGTLGANVLTFGAGSRLTVL.

The chain uses TRBV3-1 (or the pseudogene TRBV3-2) and TRBJ1-4; D is unresolved. Trimming removed 1 base at V and 7 bases at J, with 13 bases between. The CDR3 runs 15 residues. Germline V gene lookup returns CDR1 LGHDT and CDR2 YNNKEL (reference sequence). CDR3 sequence: CASSQGRAGREKLFF. DNA of the CDR3: TGTGCCAGCAGCCAAGGGCGGGCCGGGCGTGAAAAACTGTTTTTT.

The chain links TRBV5-4 to TRBJ2-1, with 7 bases identical to TRBD2. Germline trimming cut 4 bases from V and 8 bases from J; bases unmatched to any gene: 12. Germline assignment: CDR1 SGHNT and CDR2 YYREEE (reference sequence). The CDR3 runs to 15 residues. Written as DNA, the CDR3 is TGTGCCAGCAGCCTCGCGGGCGGGAGTGGCCATGAGCAGTTCTTC. This gives the protein CASSLAGGSGHEQFF.

This clone was found once. The chain recombines TRBV28 with TRBJ1-3; tentatively, D is TRBD1 (5 bases). The V and J ends lost 4 bases and 4 bases respectively, with 8 bases between them. Looked up from germline, CDR1 is MDHEN and CDR2 is SYDVKM. CDR3 length: 13 amino acids. CDR3 protein: CASSWGLGNTIYF. The CDR3, as DNA: TGTGCCAGCAGTTGGGGCCTCGGAAACACCATATATTTT.

The chain links TRBV11-2 to TRBJ1-2; D is unresolved. The V gene lost 1 base and the J gene lost 4 bases, with 7 bases spanning the gap. This CDR3 is built from 13 residues. Germline V gives CDR1 SGHAT, CDR2 FQNNGV. The CDR3 DNA reads as TGTGCCAGCAGCTTAGCACAATTCTATGGCTACACCTTC. It encodes CASSLAQFYGYTF.

This chain uses TRBV6-5 with TRBJ1-2; TRBD1 agrees at 9 bases. The V gene's germline CDR1 is MNHEY and CDR2 SVGAGI. CDR3 size: 14 residues. Trimming took 5 bases from V and 8 from J; bases not matched to a gene: 9. The CDR3 nucleotides read TGTGCCAGCAGTAAGGACAGGGGTTGGCAGGGCTACACCTTC. Its translation: CASSKDRGWQGYTF.

The chain recombines TRBV19 with TRBJ2-5, with D perhaps matching TRBD2 (6 bases). Germline CDR1 LNHDA, CDR2 SQIVND (reference sequence). This CDR3 comprises 16 residues. Trimming took 3 bases from V and 9 from J, leaving 23 bases between them. CDR3 sequence (DNA): TGTGCCAGTAGTATTAACGCGGGCTACCCGGGGGAGGCCCAGTACTTC. This sequence encodes CASSINAGYPGEAQYF.

The CDR3: CASSLATGANSPLHF. CDR3 bases: TGTGCCAGCAGCTTAGCGACAGGGGCTAATTCACCCCTCCACTTT. The chain links TRBV11-2 to TRBJ1-6; 8 bases align to TRBD1. The ends lost 1 base at V and 6 bases at J; junction bases unmatched: 2. Per the germline V gene, CDR1 is SGHAT and CDR2 is FQNNGV. This CDR3 contains 15 residues.

The gene calls are TRBV6-5 and TRBJ2-1; D is undetermined. CDR1 and CDR2 from the germline V gene are MNHEY and SVGAGI. The length of the CDR3 is 14 residues. V was shortened by 0 bases and J by 6 bases, with 9 bases between the two germline ends. CDR3 in amino acids: CASSYSKLFNEQFF. Written as DNA, the CDR3 is TGTGCCAGCAGTTACTCGAAACTTTTCAATGAGCAGTTCTTC.

This clone was counted between two and nine times. The genes are TRBV27 and TRBJ1-1, with D possibly being TRBD1 (6 bases). V dropped 5 bases and J dropped 4 bases, with 14 bases sitting between them. The CDR3 is made up of 14 amino acids. Germline V gene data show CDR1 as MNHEY and CDR2 as SMNVEV (reference sequence). The CDR3 sequence: CASSQRGGGTEAFF. The DNA of the CDR3 is TGTGCCAGCAGTCAACGCGGGGGCGGCACTGAAGCTTTCTTT.

This clone was observed a handful of times. The V gene is TRBV5-1, the J gene TRBJ1-1; D is perhaps TRBD1 (6 bases). Germline V gene lookup returns CDR1 SGHRS and CDR2 YFSETQ. This CDR3 contains 14 residues. V shed 0 bases and J shed 8 bases, with 14 bases lying between them. The CDR3 reads CASSLAFGGPEAFF. CDR3 in DNA: TGCGCCAGCAGCTTGGCCTTCGGGGGGCCAGAAGCTTTCTTT.

V is TRBV5-6 and J is TRBJ2-3; 8 nucleotides agree with TRBD1. J was trimmed by 5 bases and V by 6 bases; bases with no gene match: 11. Germline CDR1 and CDR2: SGHDT and YYEEEE. The CDR3 is 15 residues long. The CDR3 bases are TGTGCCAGCAACTGGCTCGGACAGGGAAAAGATACGCAGTATTTT. This encodes CASNWLGQGKDTQYF. Full variable domain (rest looked up from reference TRBV5-6 and TRBJ2-3): DAGVTQSPTHLIKTRGQQVTLRCSPKSGHDTVSWYQQALGQGPQFIFQYYEEEERQRGNFPDRFSGHQFPNYSSELNVNALLLGDSALYLCASNWLGQGKDTQYFGPGTRLTVL.

The CDR3 loop is CASSPWTSGRQGNEQFF. The CDR3 DNA follows: TGCGCCAGCAGCCCCTGGACTAGCGGGAGGCAGGGAAATGAGCAGTTCTTC. This chain joins TRBV5-1 and TRBJ2-1; 14 bases are shared with TRBD2. The germline CDR1 and CDR2 sequences are SGHRS and YFSETQ. The CDR3 is 17 amino acids. Trimming removed 4 bases from V and 7 bases from J; junction bases left unmatched: 10.

V gene TRBV6-8 combines with J gene TRBJ2-4; TRBD1 is a possible D gene (6 bases). Germline V lookup: CDR1 MNHGY, CDR2 SAAAGT. Trimming left V 4 bases short and J 2 bases short, with 15 bases between. The length of the CDR3 is 16 residues. As DNA, the CDR3 is TGTGCCAGCAGTTTCAGGGGCGACCTCCCCAAAAACATTCAGTACTTC. Translation gives CASSFRGDLPKNIQYF.

The chain is built from TRBV28 and TRBJ1-1, with 10 bases that match TRBD1. The V gene's germline CDR1 is MDHEN and CDR2 SYDVKM. The J segment lost 1 base and the V segment lost 6 bases, leaving 5 bases of the junction unmatched. The CDR3 is 15 residues long. In nucleotides, the CDR3 is TGTGCCAGCAGGACAGGGGGCGCGAAGAACACTGAAGCTTTCTTT. Its protein is CASRTGGAKNTEAFF.

The chain combines TRBV5-4 with TRBJ1-1; 8 nucleotides line up with TRBD1. Per the germline V gene, CDR1 is SGHNT and CDR2 is YYREEE (reference sequence). V trimming: 6 bases; J trimming: 4 bases; junction bases outside the gene matches: 5. The CDR3 runs to 13 residues. CDR3 sequence (DNA): TGTGCCAGCAAGGACAGGGAAGCCACTGAAGCTTTCTTT. Encoded protein: CASKDREATEAFF.

The rearrangement uses TRBV3-1 (or the pseudogene TRBV3-2) and TRBJ1-1, with 7 bases fitting TRBD1. Germline lookup yields CDR1 LGHDT and CDR2 YNNKEL (reference sequence). J gave up 5 bases and V 3 bases, and 6 bases lay outside the gene matches. The CDR3 consists of 14 residues. This CDR3 is CASSQSTGVTEAFF. CDR3 nucleotides: TGTGCCAGCAGCCAGTCTACAGGGGTTACTGAAGCTTTCTTT.

CDR3 nucleotides: TGTGCCAGCAGCCGCGGGACAGGGGGAACAGGCTACACCTTC. Translated: CASSRGTGGTGYTF. The V call is TRBV3-1 (or the pseudogene TRBV3-2), the J call TRBJ1-2; TRBD1 matches 11 bases. CDR3 size: 14 residues. Germline assignment: CDR1 LGHDT and CDR2 YNNKEL (reference sequence). V was clipped by 4 bases and J by 8 bases; unmatched bases: 6.

The table lists this clone with a count of one. The chain has TRBV28 and TRBJ2-7; 10 bases agree with TRBD1. Per the germline V gene, CDR1 is MDHEN and CDR2 is SYDVKM. V shed 6 bases, J shed 2 bases, and the junction held 4 bases outside the gene matches. CDR3 length: 14 residues. The CDR3 DNA sequence: TGTGCCAGCAGGGGACAGGGGACCCCCTACGAGCAGTACTTC. Amino acids: CASRGQGTPYEQYF. The whole variable domain, filled in from reference TRBV28 and TRBJ2-7, reads DVKVTQSSRYLVKRTGEKVFLECVQDMDHENMFWYRQDPGLGLRLIYFSYDVKMKEKGDIPEGYSVSREKKERFSLILESASTNQTSMYLCASRGQGTPYEQYFGPGTRLTVT.

The chain uses TRBV30 and TRBJ1-5; D remains ambiguous. The V end lost 2 bases, the J end lost 1 base, and 12 bases lay between the germline ends. The CDR3 totals 15 residues. Germline CDR1 is GTSNPN and CDR2 is SVGIG (reference sequence). The CDR3 nucleotides read TGTGCCTGGAGTCTCCTGGGCGGGAGCAATCAGCCCCAGCATTTT. As protein: CAWSLLGGSNQPQHF. Drawing the rest from reference TRBV30 and TRBJ1-5, the complete variable domain is SQTIHQWPATLVQPVGSPLSLECTVEGTSNPNLYWYRQAAGRGLQLLFYSVGIGQISSEVPQNLSASRPQDRQFILSSKKLLLSDSGFYLCAWSLLGGSNQPQHFGDGTRLSIL.

The chain employs TRBV28 and TRBJ2-7; 8 bases match TRBD1. Germline V gene sequence: CDR1 MDHEN, CDR2 SYDVKM. With V trimmed by 6 bases and J by 2 bases, 6 bases remained unmatched. CDR3 length: 14 residues. Here the CDR3 DNA reads TGTGCCAGCAGGCCCAGGGGGCAGACCTACGAGCAGTACTTC. As protein: CASRPRGQTYEQYF.

This chain connects TRBV28 to TRBJ2-7; TRBD1 agrees at 10 bases. The CDR3 sequence is 15 residues long. CDR1 MDHEN and CDR2 SYDVKM come from the germline V gene. The junction had 9 bases not matched to a gene; V was cut back by 3 bases and J by 7 bases. The CDR3 bases are TGTGCCAGCAGTTTCCCTGACAGGGGGCAGTATGAGCAGTACTTC. This translates into CASSFPDRGQYEQYF.

V is TRBV28 and J is TRBJ2-7; D is unresolved. The CDR3 has 14 residues. Germline V gene lookup returns CDR1 MDHEN and CDR2 SYDVKM. V lost 3 bases and J 6 bases, leaving 15 bases between the germline ends. CDR3 sequence (DNA): TGTGCCAGCAGTTTTAGAGGCTTCGGGTCCGAGCAGTACGTC. Translation gives CASSFRGFGSEQYV.

The CDR3 nucleotides read TGTGCCAGCGGCGTCCAGGCTAGCACAGATACGCAGTATTTT. Encoded protein: CASGVQASTDTQYF. V and J are TRBV5-4 and TRBJ2-3; D is unclear. Germline V gene sequence: CDR1 SGHNT, CDR2 YYREEE (reference sequence). The CDR3 totals 14 residues. The germline V and J ends were trimmed by 7 bases and 0 bases, with 12 bases remaining between them.

This sequence joins TRBV18 and TRBJ2-3, with TRBD2 matching over 7 bases. Germline lookup yields CDR1 KGHSH and CDR2 LQKENI. V was clipped by 6 bases and J by 4 bases; unmatched bases: 13. CDR3 length: 16 residues. The CDR3 loop reads CASSPGLSGAADTQYF. CDR3 nucleotide sequence: TGTGCCAGCTCTCCGGGACTAAGCGGGGCCGCAGATACGCAGTATTTT.